Below are 9 T cell receptor beta chains sequenced from a single sample in a study of PD-1 blockade in classical Hodgkin lymphoma. Time point here: newly diagnosed, previously untreated cHL patient sample. From thawed PBMCs, magnetic negative selection was used to isolate the CD8+ T cells. TCRdb's table, derived via immunoSEQ multiplex PCR, lists solely in-frame clones and lacks some. The sample has around 14,000 clones; about 89% are singletons. The specimen sequenced was CD8+ T cells from blood. The receptors were sampled from a human donor with classical Hodgkin lymphoma.

The chain links TRBV4-1 to TRBJ1-3, with D possibly being TRBD1 (5 bases). The germline V gene has CDR1 MGHRA and CDR2 YSYEKL. V shed 0 bases and J shed 0 bases, with 15 bases lying between them. The CDR3 contains 18 residues. The CDR3 loop is CASSQDLAGLYSGNTIYF. In nucleotides, the CDR3 is TGCGCCAGCAGCCAAGATCTGGCGGGGCTCTACTCTGGAAACACCATATATTTT.

The rearrangement uses TRBV20-1 and TRBJ2-7, with a tentative D call TRBD1 (5 bases). Trimming shortened V by 5 bases and J by 4 bases, and 9 bases separated the two germline ends. The CDR3 has 11 residues. The V gene's germline CDR1 is DFQATT and CDR2 SNEGSKA (reference sequence). The CDR3 nucleotides are TGCAGTGCTCGGCAGGGATACGAGCAGTACTTC. Protein product: CSARQGYEQYF.

This rearrangement joins TRBV4-2 to TRBJ2-1; 8 nucleotides match TRBD1. V lost 5 bases, J lost 7 bases, and 7 bases stayed unmatched. The germline gives CDR1 LGHNA, CDR2 YNFKEQ. The CDR3 spans 14 residues. CDR3 in DNA: TGTGCCAGCAGCTCCCCCCAGGGGGCGAATGAGCAGTTCTTC. Encoded protein: CASSSPQGANEQFF.

This chain joins TRBV7-9 and TRBJ2-1; the match to TRBD2 covers 8 bases. Germline V lookup: CDR1 SEHNR, CDR2 FQNEAQ (reference sequence). This CDR3 has 15 residues. J was trimmed by 3 bases and V by 5 bases; bases with no gene match: 6. The CDR3 DNA is TGTGCCAGCAGCGAGACTAGCGCTGGCTACAATGAGCAGTTCTTC. This gives the protein CASSETSAGYNEQFF.

The rearrangement uses TRBV7-8 and TRBJ1-1; D might be TRBD1 (5 bases). V lost 7 bases to trimming and J lost 2 bases, with 11 bases between them. This CDR3 contains 13 residues. Germline CDR1 is SGHVS and CDR2 is FQNEAQ. The CDR3 protein is CASMRQRNTEAFF. The CDR3 DNA is TGTGCCAGCATGAGACAGAGAAACACTGAAGCTTTCTTT.

The chain has TRBV11-2 and TRBJ2-1; D gene uncertain. CDR3 size: 18 residues. With 4 bases removed from V and 4 bases from J, the gap between germline ends came to 23 bases. CDR1 is SGHAT, CDR2 FQNNGV, per germline. CDR3 protein: CASSSPAVFEVSYNEQFF. DNA for the CDR3: TGTGCCAGCAGCTCCCCCGCTGTATTCGAAGTCTCATACAATGAGCAGTTCTTC.

The gene calls are TRBV15 and TRBJ1-1; a possible D gene is TRBD1 (6 bases). The V gene lost 1 base and the J gene lost 5 bases, with 14 bases spanning the gap. Germline V gives CDR1 LNHNV, CDR2 YYDKDF (reference sequence). The CDR3 is 15 amino acids. CDR3 protein: CATSRGKTGRTEAFF. The CDR3 DNA reads TGTGCCACCAGCAGAGGTAAAACAGGGCGAACTGAAGCTTTCTTT.

There are a few counts of this clone. The chain is built from TRBV4-1 and TRBJ1-2; no clear D gene. V gave up 4 bases and J gave up 3 bases, with 12 bases separating them. The V gene's germline CDR1 is MGHRA and CDR2 YSYEKL. The CDR3 loop spans 14 amino acids. CDR3 nucleotide sequence: TGCGCCAGCAGCCCCATAGGGCAGGACTATGGCTACACCTTC. As protein: CASSPIGQDYGYTF.

The rearrangement links TRBV6-1 to TRBJ1-1; possible D gene TRBD1, 6 bases. Trimming cost V 1 base and J 0 bases, with 9 bases left between them. Germline CDR1 is MNHNS and CDR2 is SASEGT. The CDR3 is made up of 15 amino acids. CDR3 sequence reads: CASSEGRGMNTEAFF. Here the CDR3 DNA reads TGTGCCAGCAGTGAAGGAAGGGGGATGAACACTGAAGCTTTCTTT.